The 8 T cell receptor beta chains below were found in one sample sequenced in a study (dated by TCRdb to the mid-2010s). The method behind the library was multiplex PCR. The reads were generated on an Ion Torrent PGM. For the roughly 21-patient analysis, adaptor-ligated barcode primers were used to amplify TRBV12-4/TRBJ1-2 clonotypes. TCRdb took the public reads, trimmed them with fastp at Q25, ran MiXCR for clone calling and kept in-frame beta chains. One record per CDR3 amino acid sequence lists the most common genes and DNA. A total of about 570 distinct CDR3 sequences appear in this sample, roughly 20% of them only once. The ten largest clonotypes hold approximately 20% of the sample. The sample taken for sequencing was naive CD4+ T cells sorted from blood. Sample cell subset or site, as interpreted from the label and publication: naive CD4+ T cells, CD4+CD45RA+CD25-. The receptors derive from a female donor with breast cancer.

This clonotype came up a few times. This sequence joins TRBV12-3 or TRBV12-4 and TRBJ1-2; TRBD1 might be the D (5 bases). This CDR3 region has 13 residues. V was trimmed by 3 bases and J by 7 bases, leaving 12 bases between them. The CDR3: CASSFQGSGGYTF. The CDR3 nucleotides are TGTGCCAGCAGTTTTCAGGGTTCGGGTGGCTACACCTTC.

This clonotype is medium-sized (0.01 to 0.1%) by share. This chain joins TRBV12-3 or TRBV12-4 and TRBJ1-2, with D unclear. The CDR3 totals 14 residues. Between the trimmed V and J ends, which lost 2 bases and 5 bases, there was a span of 12 bases. DNA of the CDR3: TGTGCCAGCAGTTTATCGGAGGGCTTATATGGCTACACCTTC. Translation gives CASSLSEGLYGYTF.

Concerning this clonotype: An end of the junction does not agree with germline; a read error may underlie this. The rearrangement links TRBV12-3 or TRBV12-4 to TRBJ1-2; weak D call: TRBD1 (5 bases). The CDR3 is made up of 12 amino acids. The CDR3 loop reads CASSLGVRGYTF. CDR3 DNA sequence: TGTGCCAGCAGCTTAGGGGTACGGGGCTACACCTTC.

The chain recombines TRBV12-3 or TRBV12-4 with TRBJ1-2; D is possibly TRBD1 (6 bases). The CDR3 has 12 amino acids. V dropped 8 bases and J dropped 2 bases, with 9 bases sitting between them. The CDR3 is CASGTTNYGYTF. CDR3 in DNA: TGTGCCAGCGGGACAACAAACTATGGCTACACCTTC.

V and J are TRBV12-3 or TRBV12-4 and TRBJ1-2; 7 positions match TRBD1. The CDR3 has 14 residues. V gave up 6 bases and J gave up 2 bases; unmatched junction bases: 6. CDR3 sequence reads: CASSAGQANYGYTF. The CDR3 bases are TGTGCCAGCAGCGCCGGACAGGCCAACTATGGCTACACCTTC.

This clonotype was recorded only once. The chain links TRBV12-3 or TRBV12-4 to TRBJ1-2; TRBD1 aligns across 8 bases. The CDR3 has 14 amino acids. J lost 3 bases, V lost 5 bases, and 5 bases had no gene match. The CDR3 reads CASSGQGKDYGYTF. CDR3 coding DNA: TGTGCCAGCAGTGGACAGGGCAAAGACTATGGCTACACCTTC.

This clonotype ranks as large. The rearrangement joins TRBV12-3 or TRBV12-4 to TRBJ1-2; weak D call: TRBD1 (6 bases). Trimming left V 6 bases short and J 2 bases short, with 13 bases between. This CDR3 has 14 residues. CDR3 protein: CASRSGTTNYGYTF. Written as DNA, the CDR3 is TGTGCCAGCAGGTCCGGGACAACAAACTATGGCTACACCTTC.

In this sample, this clonotype is large (0.1 to 1%). The chain couples TRBV12-3 or TRBV12-4 to TRBJ1-2, with TRBD1 matching over 8 bases. This CDR3 is 15 amino acids long. The V gene end was trimmed by 5 bases and the J gene end by 4 bases; junction bases not matched to a gene: 9. CDR3 amino acids: CASSPRQGSGYGYTF. The CDR3 DNA reads as TGTGCCAGCAGTCCCAGACAGGGGTCGGGCTATGGCTACACCTTC.